A single sample gave rise to the 25 T cell receptor beta chains below, sequenced in a study of CD8+ T cells in alopecia areata. Investigators isolated RNA and reverse transcribed it into cDNA to act as the sequencing template. TCRdb's table, derived via immunoSEQ multiplex PCR, lists solely in-frame clones and lacks some. Seen here are under 300,000 clones, about two thirds observed once, and the top ten hold around 1.2%. Here the sequenced sample was CD4+ T cells sorted from blood, taken at week 0. These receptors all stem from a human donor with alopecia areata.

This clone was seen a few times. V is TRBV9 and J is TRBJ1-2, with D possibly being TRBD1 (5 bases). Germline V CDR1 and CDR2: SGDLS, YYNGEE. V was cut by 4 bases and J by 8 bases, with 12 bases left in between. This CDR3 has 12 residues. In nucleotides, the CDR3 is TGTGCCAGCAGCCCATTCGACAGAGGCTACACCTTC. It codes for CASSPFDRGYTF.

The genes are TRBV9 and TRBJ2-3, with 7 bases matching TRBD2. V was pared by 4 bases and J by 1 base, with 6 bases of the junction left unmatched. Germline values: CDR1 SGDLS, CDR2 YYNGEE. The CDR3 has 15 amino acids. CDR3 in amino acids: CASSPREGGTDTQYF. In DNA, the CDR3 is TGTGCCAGCAGCCCGAGGGAGGGAGGCACAGATACGCAGTATTTT.

This clone turned up a few times. The chain uses TRBV6-5 and TRBJ2-1; D not certain. The CDR3 consists of 11 residues. V was shortened by 7 bases and J by 5 bases, with 6 bases between the two germline ends. Germline V gene data show CDR1 as MNHEY and CDR2 as SVGAGI. As DNA, the CDR3 is TGTGCCAGCATATATGACAATGAGCAGTTCTTC. Translated, it gives CASIYDNEQFF.

The V gene is TRBV30, the J gene TRBJ1-6, with D possibly being TRBD1 (5 bases). This CDR3 contains 15 residues. Trimming shortened V by 2 bases and J by 7 bases, and 15 bases separated the two germline ends. CDR1 and CDR2 from the germline V gene are GTSNPN and SVGIG (reference sequence). The CDR3 nucleotides read TGTGCCTGGAGTACCTATAAGGGGAAGAATTCACCCCTCCACTTT. Translation gives CAWSTYKGKNSPLHF.

This rearrangement joins TRBV19 to TRBJ2-6; D is unresolved. There are 13 residues in the CDR3. Trimming took off 6 bases at V and 1 base at J, with 4 bases between the two ends. Germline lookup yields CDR1 LNHDA and CDR2 SQIVND (reference sequence). Here the CDR3 DNA reads TGTGCCAGTAGGGCGTCTGGGGCCAACGTCCTGACTTTC. Translating gives CASRASGANVLTF.

The J gene is TRBJ2-1, the V gene TRBV30, with D possibly matching TRBD2 (6 bases). The CDR3 is 14 residues long. Per germline, CDR1 GTSNPN and CDR2 SVGIG (reference sequence). The ends were cut back, 4 bases at V and 8 bases at J, with 18 bases in the middle. The CDR3 protein is CAWTFPGRDYEQFF. The CDR3 DNA follows: TGTGCCTGGACCTTCCCCGGGCGGGACTATGAGCAGTTCTTC.

The J gene is TRBJ1-2, the V gene TRBV28, with D perhaps matching TRBD1 (6 bases). Trimming stripped 3 bases from V and 3 bases from J, with 8 bases between. The CDR3 has 13 amino acids. The germline CDR1 and CDR2 sequences are MDHEN and SYDVKM. DNA of the CDR3: TGTGCCAGCAGTTTCCGGACAGACTATGGCTACACCTTC. Protein: CASSFRTDYGYTF.

V is TRBV5-1 and J is TRBJ1-6; possible D gene TRBD1, 5 bases. Trimming left V 0 bases short and J 0 bases short, with 10 bases between. CDR1 is SGHRS and CDR2 is YFSETQ in the germline V gene. This CDR3 is 17 amino acids long. This chain's CDR3 is CASSLELGTSYNSPLHF. In DNA, the CDR3 is TGCGCCAGCAGCTTGGAATTGGGGACCTCCTATAATTCACCCCTCCACTTT.

This sequence joins TRBV7-8 and TRBJ2-3; D gene uncertain. CDR3 length: 12 residues. V lost 6 bases to trimming and J lost 4 bases, with 8 bases between them. CDR1 and CDR2 (germline): SGHVS, FQNEAQ. CDR3 amino acids: CASSRVADTQYF. The CDR3 DNA reads TGTGCCAGCAGTCGGGTGGCAGATACGCAGTATTTT. Using reference TRBV7-8 and TRBJ2-3 for the parts outside the CDR3, the full variable domain is GAGVSQSPRYKVAKRGQDVALRCDPISGHVSLFWYQQALGQGPEFLTYFQNEAQLDKSGLPSDRFFAERPEGSVSTLKIQRTQQEDSAVYLCASSRVADTQYFGPGTRLTVL.

This clone showed up just a few times. The genes are TRBV6-5 and TRBJ2-3; 7 nucleotides agree with TRBD1. The V gene's germline CDR1 is MNHEY and CDR2 SVGAGI. CDR3 length equals 15 residues. The ends lost 3 bases at V and 4 bases at J; junction bases unmatched: 7. The CDR3 DNA is TGTGCCAGCAGTTATAGAGGACAGGCAGCAGATACGCAGTATTTT. Encoded protein: CASSYRGQAADTQYF.

The rearrangement links TRBV7-9 to TRBJ2-2; perhaps TRBD1 as D (6 bases). Trimming shortened V by 3 bases and J by 1 base, and 6 bases separated the two germline ends. From germline, CDR1 is SEHNR and CDR2 FQNEAQ (reference sequence). There are 14 residues in the CDR3. This chain's CDR3 is CASSLDRNTGELFF. The CDR3 nucleotides read TGTGCCAGCAGCTTGGACAGGAACACCGGGGAGCTGTTTTTT.

This clone was observed at least ten times. The chain joins TRBV5-4 to TRBJ2-5; D may be TRBD2 (6 bases). The CDR3 is 14 amino acids. V shed 2 bases and J shed 5 bases, with 13 bases lying between them. Germline CDR1 SGHNT, CDR2 YYREEE (reference sequence). CDR3 in amino acids: CASSFGLAMETQYF. Here the CDR3 DNA reads TGTGCCAGCAGCTTTGGGCTAGCGATGGAGACCCAGTACTTC.

The genes are TRBV6-5 and TRBJ1-5; 7 nucleotides agree with TRBD1. Germline CDR1 and CDR2: MNHEY and SVGAGI. The CDR3 contains 15 residues. V dropped 6 bases and J dropped 2; count of bases not matched to a gene: 7. CDR3: CASSPRGQGNQPQHF. The CDR3 coding sequence is TGTGCCAGCAGCCCGAGGGGGCAGGGCAATCAGCCCCAGCATTTT.

About this clone itself: Other nucleotide sequences in the sample specify the same CDR3. CDR3 in DNA: TGCAGCGTAGGAGGACAGGGGCAGGAGACCCAGTACTTC. This codes for CSVGGQGQETQYF. The chain combines TRBV29-1 with TRBJ2-5; 9 bases map to TRBD1. The V gene end was trimmed by 6 bases and the J gene end by 5 bases; junction bases not matched to a gene: 7. CDR3 length: 13 residues. Germline lookup yields CDR1 SQVTM and CDR2 ANQGSEA.

The rearrangement uses TRBV5-1 and TRBJ2-7; possible D gene TRBD1, 5 bases. Per the germline V gene, CDR1 is SGHRS and CDR2 is YFSETQ. CDR3 length: 14 amino acids. V shed 4 bases and J shed 3 bases, with 14 bases lying between them. The CDR3 sequence: CASSPGQGFYEQYF. For the CDR3, the DNA is TGCGCCAGCAGCCCTGGGCAGGGATTCTACGAGCAGTACTTC.

The chain carries TRBV30 and TRBJ1-4; D might be TRBD1 (6 bases). Trimming pared 1 base from V and 4 bases from J, leaving 10 bases between. This CDR3 has 14 amino acids. Germline CDR1 is GTSNPN and CDR2 is SVGIG (reference sequence). CDR3 region: CAWSAGAVNEKLFF. CDR3 DNA sequence: TGTGCCTGGAGTGCAGGGGCCGTTAATGAAAAACTGTTTTTT.

This sequence joins TRBV29-1 and TRBJ1-1; D is possibly TRBD1 (5 bases). Looked up from germline, CDR1 is SQVTM and CDR2 is ANQGSEA. The length of the CDR3 is 13 residues. The V and J ends lost 3 bases and 6 bases respectively, with 14 bases between them. The CDR3 loop reads CSVDRGTGAEAFF. The CDR3 DNA sequence: TGCAGCGTTGATCGGGGCACGGGCGCTGAAGCTTTCTTT.

V is TRBV4-2 and J is TRBJ2-7; the match to TRBD1 covers 9 bases. The CDR3 is 14 amino acids. The V gene's germline CDR1 is LGHNA and CDR2 YNFKEQ. V lost 5 bases, J lost 2 bases, and 4 bases stayed unmatched. The CDR3 coding sequence is TGTGCCAGCAGCGCCGGGACAGGGACCTACGAGCAGTACTTC. It encodes CASSAGTGTYEQYF.

V and J are TRBV5-1 and TRBJ2-5, with TRBD2 identical over 9 bases. Looked up from germline, CDR1 is SGHRS and CDR2 is YFSETQ. Trimming took 2 bases from V and 5 from J; bases not matched to a gene: 1. The CDR3 covers 13 residues. The CDR3 sequence: CASSFGTSETQYF. As DNA, the CDR3 is TGCGCCAGCAGCTTTGGGACTAGCGAGACCCAGTACTTC.

In its sample, this clone was seen a few times. The V gene is TRBV30, the J gene TRBJ2-2; D is unresolved. CDR3 length equals 13 residues. The germline V gene encodes CDR1 GTSNPN and CDR2 SVGIG (reference sequence). Trimming shortened V by 3 bases and J by 3 bases, and 8 bases separated the two germline ends. The CDR3 protein is CAWSKGYTGELFF. CDR3 in DNA: TGTGCCTGGAGCAAGGGCTACACCGGGGAGCTGTTTTTT.

This clone was detected only a few times. The J gene is TRBJ2-7, the V gene TRBV9, with D uncertain. Between the trimmed V and J ends, which lost 0 bases and 0 bases, there was a span of 4 bases. Germline V gives CDR1 SGDLS, CDR2 YYNGEE. This CDR3 contains 13 residues. This CDR3 reads CASSVGISYEQYF. CDR3 bases: TGTGCCAGCAGCGTAGGGATCTCCTACGAGCAGTACTTC.

The CDR3 loop is CASSSDEANYGYTF. As DNA, the CDR3 is TGTGCCAGCAGCTCGGACGAAGCTAACTATGGCTACACCTTC. The rearrangement joins TRBV6-5 to TRBJ1-2; D is ambiguous. The CDR3 has 14 residues. V was pared by 6 bases and J by 0 bases, with 11 bases between. Germline assignment: CDR1 MNHEY and CDR2 SVGAGI.

The gene calls are TRBV7-3 and TRBJ1-4; 7 bases fit TRBD1. This CDR3 region has 15 residues. Germline assignment: CDR1 SGHTA and CDR2 FQGTGA. The V segment lost 6 bases and the J segment 2 bases; nucleotides outside the gene matches: 6. Here the CDR3 DNA reads TGTGCCAGCAGGCGTACAGGGGCGACTAATGAAAAACTGTTTTTT. Residues: CASRRTGATNEKLFF.

The genes are TRBV9 and TRBJ1-5, with D perhaps matching TRBD1 (5 bases). The CDR3 has 14 amino acids. Trimming left V 3 bases short and J 0 bases short, with 7 bases between. Germline CDR1 reads SGDLS; CDR2 reads YYNGEE. The chain's CDR3 is CASSEGVSNQPQHF. The CDR3 coding sequence is TGTGCCAGCAGCGAAGGGGTTAGCAATCAGCCCCAGCATTTT. Full variable domain (remainder filled in from reference TRBV9 and TRBJ1-5): DSGVTQTPKHLITATGQRVTLRCSPRSGDLSVYWYQQSLDQGLQFLIQYYNGEERAKGNILERFSAQQFPDLHSELNLSSLELGDSALYFCASSEGVSNQPQHFGDGTRLSIL.

V gene TRBV7-8 combines with J gene TRBJ2-7; the match to TRBD1 covers 7 bases. CDR1 and CDR2 from the germline V gene are SGHVS and FQNEAQ. The CDR3 has 14 residues. Trimming at V came to 5 bases and at J to 6 bases, leaving 10 bases not matched to a gene. DNA of the CDR3: TGTGCCAGCAGCCTCGGACAGGTCGTGGGCGAGCAGTACTTC. Its protein is CASSLGQVVGEQYF.